The clone carrying this T cell receptor beta chain has a single count. What it recognizes is unknown. This record belongs to a study of T cells in tuberculosis. Study details: CD1B tetramers identified T cells specific for mycobacterial lipid GMM.

Germline V gene data show CDR1 as SNHLY and CDR2 as FYNNEI. V shed 7 bases and J shed 4 bases, with 16 bases lying between them. This CDR3 contains 14 residues. Study findings and constraints: Active tuberculosis cases were adults; controls were adolescents.

Sequenced by immunoSEQ multiplex PCR; TCRdb stores in-frame clones only, minus some. This table has about 45,000 clones, roughly 94% appearing once. The clonotype was recovered from a donor aged 10-30 years with latent tuberculosis or without tuberculosis infection. Some clones in this sample may be carry-over from other donors' samples. The sequencing input was PBMCs. This chain uses TRBV2 with TRBJ2-5; D is perhaps TRBD2 (5 bases). This CDR3 reads CASINREGRETQYF. CDR3 DNA: TGTGCCAGCATAAATAGAGAGGGCCGAGAGACCCAGTACTTC.